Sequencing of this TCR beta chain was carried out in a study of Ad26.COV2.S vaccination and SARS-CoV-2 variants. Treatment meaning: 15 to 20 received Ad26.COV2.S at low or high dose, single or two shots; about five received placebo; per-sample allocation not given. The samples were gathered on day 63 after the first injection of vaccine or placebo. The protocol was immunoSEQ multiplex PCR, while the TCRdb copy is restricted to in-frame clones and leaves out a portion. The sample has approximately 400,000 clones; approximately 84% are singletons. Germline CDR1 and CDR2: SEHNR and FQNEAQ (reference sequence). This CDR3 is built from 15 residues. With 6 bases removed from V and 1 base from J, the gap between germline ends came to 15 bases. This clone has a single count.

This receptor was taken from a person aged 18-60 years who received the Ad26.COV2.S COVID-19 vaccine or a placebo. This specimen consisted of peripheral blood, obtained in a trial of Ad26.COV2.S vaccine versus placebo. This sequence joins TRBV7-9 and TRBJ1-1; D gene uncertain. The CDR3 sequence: CASSLEIWTNTEAFF. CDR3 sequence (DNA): TGTGCCAGCAGTTTGGAGATCTGGACGAACACTGAAGCTTTCTTT.